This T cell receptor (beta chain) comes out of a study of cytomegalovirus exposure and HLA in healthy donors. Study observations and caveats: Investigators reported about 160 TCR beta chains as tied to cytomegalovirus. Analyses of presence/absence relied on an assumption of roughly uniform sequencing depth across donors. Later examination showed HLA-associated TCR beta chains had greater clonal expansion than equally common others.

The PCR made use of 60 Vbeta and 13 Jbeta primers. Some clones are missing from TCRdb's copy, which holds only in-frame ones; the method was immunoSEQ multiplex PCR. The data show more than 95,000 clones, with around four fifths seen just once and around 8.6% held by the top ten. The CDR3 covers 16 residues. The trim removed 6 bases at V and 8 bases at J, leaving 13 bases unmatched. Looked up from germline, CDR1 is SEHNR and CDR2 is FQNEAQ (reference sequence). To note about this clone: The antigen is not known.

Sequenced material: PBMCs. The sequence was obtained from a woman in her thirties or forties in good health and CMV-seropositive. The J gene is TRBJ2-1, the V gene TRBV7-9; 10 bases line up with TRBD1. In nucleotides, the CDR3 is TGTGCCAGCAGGAAAGGGACAGGGGTATGGGTAGATGAGCAGTTCTTC. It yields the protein CASRKGTGVWVDEQFF.